Listed here is a single T cell receptor (beta chain). The data originate from a study of CD8 T cells in Susac syndrome. Healthy donors were controls matched for age and sex. With random hexamers, 0.5 to 1 ug RNA was reverse transcribed. immunoSEQ multiplex PCR amplified TCR beta CDR3 across 54 Vbeta, 13 Jbeta. Using its own MiXCR run on the immunoSEQ multiplex PCR reads, TCRdb lists one record per CDR3 protein. The sample has some 99,000 distinct CDR3 sequences, 95% to 98% seen once. There are 14 residues in the CDR3. Germline V gives CDR1 SQVTM, CDR2 ANQGSEA. J was trimmed by 5 bases and V by 5 bases; bases with no gene match: 10.

The chain recombines TRBV29-1 with TRBJ1-1, with TRBD1 identical over 8 bases. The sample comprised CD4+ T cells from PBMCs. The TCR originated in a human donor in good health. The CDR3 protein is CSVKDRDRTTEAFF. The CDR3 DNA reads TGCAGCGTTAAGGACAGGGATCGTACGACTGAAGCTTTCTTT.